This T cell receptor (beta chain) appears in the sequencing data of a study of OX40 agonist ivuxolimab in advanced cancers. With respect to the entire study: Ivuxolimab, which targeted the costimulatory receptor OX40 (CD134), was an agonistic, fully human IgG2 monoclonal antibody. Intravenous ivuxolimab was administered to patients every 2 weeks at six dose levels: 0.01, 0.1, 0.3, 1.5, 3 and 10 mg/kg. The dose-escalation cohort was roughly 80% male with a mean age of approximately 60 years, ranging from roughly 23 to 79. Partial responses occurred in three dose-escalation patients: two with cutaneous melanoma and one with hepatocellular carcinoma. The paper covers the monotherapy dose-escalation part of the phase I ivuxolimab trial, which included N ≈ 52 patients. Patients were allowed to have had prior anti-PD-1, anti-PD-L1 or anti-CTLA-4 therapy, and more than 30% of the dose-escalation patients had previously received checkpoint inhibitors. Peripheral TCRbeta sequencing aimed to test whether ivuxolimab altered TCR sequence diversity and caused clonal T-cell expansion. Among the approximately 54 dose-escalation patients, approximately 20 had hepatocellular carcinoma, approximately 15 melanoma, 9 renal cell carcinoma and 9 head and neck cancer. Findings and caveats that apply to the study as a whole: Clonal expansion of both CD4+ and CD8+ blood T cells was observed from baseline to week 6 at doses 0.1 to 3.0 mg/kg. Low levels of normalized T-cell clonal expansion were also seen in some nonresponding patients. After ivuxolimab, more expanded clones were found on average in CD8+ T cells than in CD4+ T cells. Partial responders in the 0.1-3.0 mg/kg groups had among the lowest normalized peripheral clonal expansion, especially among CD8+ T cells. The antigen specificity of the peripheral T cells that underwent clonal expansion was not determined.

From the germline V gene, CDR1 is SGHRS and CDR2 is YFSETQ. Including the terminal cysteine and phenylalanine, the CDR3 comprises 16 residues. Only the CDR3 DNA is retained, 48 bases long and in frame from the first base. V sheds 3 bases and J sheds 6 bases, leaving 20 bases between their ends. Genomic DNA was isolated from the sorted cells so that the TCRbeta CDR3 region could be sequenced. The immunoSEQ Assay was used to sequence the TCRbeta CDR3 regions. Drawn from immuneACCESS, this table holds only the in-frame rearrangements with V and J called that TCRdb kept. Clones are partly lost; checked studies trace under half to an unresolved V gene and leave the rest unexplained. For this sample there are about 64,000 clones; about 80% appear just once. 1.2% of the sample rests with the top ten. This clone was picked up a small number of times. Its antigen specificity is not known. No qualities accompany the bases; no much larger clone lies one base away.

The trial excluded patients who had a history of autoimmune disease or who were on systemic immunosuppression. Peripheral blood for TCR sequencing was collected from all dose cohorts at baseline, on cycle 4 day 1, and on cycle 7 day 1. The samples were taken from a phase I, first-in-human, multicenter, open-label dose-escalation trial of ivuxolimab. The trial enrolled adults with locally advanced or metastatic head and neck squamous cell, hepatocellular, melanoma or renal cell carcinoma. Before TCR sequencing, CD4+ T cells and CD8+ T cells from peripheral blood were sorted into separate populations.

The specimen comprised CD4+ or CD8+ T cells sorted from blood, sampled in a trial of the OX40 agonist ivuxolimab. The chain uses TRBV5-1 and TRBJ2-3; TRBD2 is a possible D gene, resting on 6 matching bases. The source is an adult with an advanced solid tumor such as melanoma, head and neck, liver or kidney cancer. CDR3 loop: CASSSGTSVGGDTQYF. The DNA sequence is as follows: TGCGCCAGCAGCTCAGGGACGTCGGTTGGAGGGGATACGCAGTATTTT.